The clone carrying this TCR beta chain has just a few counts. This sample was included in a study of graft-versus-host responses after intestinal transplantation. General study points: GvH clones turned up in recipient marrow; some had shown up first in ileum or blood.

The CDR3 runs 14 residues. Germline CDR1 and CDR2: SGHRS and YFSETQ. Trimming removed 0 bases at V and 10 bases at J, with 11 bases between. Profiling relied on immunoSEQ multiplex PCR, and the TCRdb table lists in-frame clones only, not all of them. The data contain approximately 22,000 clones, around 42% of them singletons. The material sequenced was alloreactive CD4+ T cells from a mixed lymphocyte reaction culture, taken before intestinal transplant. The subset: CFSE-low proliferating T cells sorted from roughly six-day pre-transplant mixed lymphocyte reaction (GvH or HvG direction). The TCR comes from a human patient who received an intestinal transplant. The genes are TRBV5-1 and TRBJ1-6; D is ambiguous. CDR3 sequence: CASSLGGVWSPLHF. CDR3 in DNA: TGCGCCAGCAGCTTGGGCGGGGTATGGTCACCCCTCCACTTT.